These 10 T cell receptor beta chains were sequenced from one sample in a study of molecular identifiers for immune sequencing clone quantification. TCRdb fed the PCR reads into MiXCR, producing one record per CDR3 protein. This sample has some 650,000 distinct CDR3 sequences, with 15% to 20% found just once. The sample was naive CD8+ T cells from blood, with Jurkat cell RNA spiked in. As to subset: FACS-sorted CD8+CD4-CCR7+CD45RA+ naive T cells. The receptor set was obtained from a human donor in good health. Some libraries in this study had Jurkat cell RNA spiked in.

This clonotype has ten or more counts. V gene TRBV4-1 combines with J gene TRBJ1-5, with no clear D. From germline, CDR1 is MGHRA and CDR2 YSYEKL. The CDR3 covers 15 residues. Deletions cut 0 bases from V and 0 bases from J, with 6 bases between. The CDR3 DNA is TGCGCCAGCAGCCAAGATCCCTCTAGCAATCAGCCCCAGCATTTT. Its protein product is CASSQDPSSNQPQHF.

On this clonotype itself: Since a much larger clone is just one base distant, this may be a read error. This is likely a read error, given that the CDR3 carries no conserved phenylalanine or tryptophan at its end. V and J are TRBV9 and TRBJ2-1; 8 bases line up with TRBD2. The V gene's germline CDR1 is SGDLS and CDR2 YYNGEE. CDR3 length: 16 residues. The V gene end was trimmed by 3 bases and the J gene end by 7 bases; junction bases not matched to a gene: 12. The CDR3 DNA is TGTGCCAGCAGCGGGAGAGGATTCGGGAGGGGTAATGAGCAGTTCTGC. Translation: CASSGRGFGRGNEQFC.

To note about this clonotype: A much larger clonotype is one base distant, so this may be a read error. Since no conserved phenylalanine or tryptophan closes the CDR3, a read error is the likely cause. CDR3 sequence (DNA): TGTGCCAGCAGTTTTGGACCGAACTATGGCTACACCATC. Protein: CASSFGPNYGYTI. This sequence joins TRBV6-5 and TRBJ1-2; D unclear. The CDR3 covers 13 residues. The germline V gene has CDR1 MNHEY and CDR2 SVGAGI. V lost 4 bases to trimming and J lost 2 bases, with 8 bases between them.

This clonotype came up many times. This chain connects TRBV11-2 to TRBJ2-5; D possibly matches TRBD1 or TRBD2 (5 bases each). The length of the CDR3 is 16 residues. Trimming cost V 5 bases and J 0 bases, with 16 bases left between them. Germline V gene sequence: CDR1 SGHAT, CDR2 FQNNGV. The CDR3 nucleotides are TGTGCCAGCAGCGCCGAGGGGCCTACCTACCAAGAGACCCAGTACTTC. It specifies CASSAEGPTYQETQYF.

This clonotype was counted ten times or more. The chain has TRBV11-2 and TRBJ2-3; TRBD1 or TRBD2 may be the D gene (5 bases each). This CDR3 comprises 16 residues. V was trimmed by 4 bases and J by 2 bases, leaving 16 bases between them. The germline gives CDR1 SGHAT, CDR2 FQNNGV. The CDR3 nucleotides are TGTGCCAGCAGCTACCCCCGGGACCTAGACACAGATACGCAGTATTTT. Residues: CASSYPRDLDTDTQYF.

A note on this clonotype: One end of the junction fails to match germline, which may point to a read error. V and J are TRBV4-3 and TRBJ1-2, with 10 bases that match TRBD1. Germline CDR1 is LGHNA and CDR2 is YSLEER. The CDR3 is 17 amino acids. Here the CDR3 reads CASGQDAPTGGNYGYTF. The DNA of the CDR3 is TGCGCCAGCGGCCAAGATGCCCCGACAGGGGGCAACTATGGCTACACCTTC.

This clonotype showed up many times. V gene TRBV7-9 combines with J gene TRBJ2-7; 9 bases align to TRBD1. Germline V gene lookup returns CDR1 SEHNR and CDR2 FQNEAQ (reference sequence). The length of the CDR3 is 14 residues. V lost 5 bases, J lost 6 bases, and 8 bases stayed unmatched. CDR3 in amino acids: CASSPGTGLAEQYF. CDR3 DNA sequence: TGTGCCAGCAGCCCCGGGACAGGGCTGGCCGAGCAGTACTTC.

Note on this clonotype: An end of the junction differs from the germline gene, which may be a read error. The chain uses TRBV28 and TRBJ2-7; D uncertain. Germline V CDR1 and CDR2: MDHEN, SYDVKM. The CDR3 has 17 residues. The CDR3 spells CATQYRGAYQSSYEQCF. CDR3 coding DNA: TGTGCCACCCAGTATAGAGGCGCTTACCAGAGCTCCTACGAGCAGTGCTTC.

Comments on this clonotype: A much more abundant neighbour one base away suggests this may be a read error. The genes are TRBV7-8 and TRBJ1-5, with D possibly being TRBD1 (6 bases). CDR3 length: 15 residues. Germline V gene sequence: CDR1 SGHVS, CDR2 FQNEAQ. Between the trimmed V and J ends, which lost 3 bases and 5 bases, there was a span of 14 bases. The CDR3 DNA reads TGTGCCAGCAGCTTTGGGACGGGGGGCGATCAGCCCCAGCATTTT. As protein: CASSFGTGGDQPQHF.

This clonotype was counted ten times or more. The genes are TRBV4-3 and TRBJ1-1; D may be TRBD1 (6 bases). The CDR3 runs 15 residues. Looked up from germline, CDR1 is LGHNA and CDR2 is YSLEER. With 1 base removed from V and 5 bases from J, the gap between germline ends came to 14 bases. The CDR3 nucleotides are TGCGCCAGCAGCCAAGCGGTGGGGGCTGGGACTGAAGCTTTCTTT. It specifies CASSQAVGAGTEAFF.